These 26 T cell receptor beta chains originate from one sample sequenced in a study of beta chain features in type 1 diabetes. Expressed TCRB transcripts were sequenced because the isolated RNA had all been reverse transcribed beforehand. Sequencing used immunoSEQ multiplex PCR; TCRdb keeps in-frame clones, though not all of them. Of 600,000 to 650,000 clones in the sample, 15% were seen once. The source material was naive CD4+ T cells from blood. These receptors were taken from a young man in good health.

This clone was detected a few times. This chain connects TRBV7-2 to TRBJ1-4; D gene uncertain. Germline loops: CDR1 SGHTA, CDR2 FQGNSA. Between the trimmed V and J ends, which lost 6 bases and 4 bases, there was a span of 12 bases. The CDR3 sequence is 14 residues long. The CDR3, as DNA: TGTGCCAGCAGAGAGGACCGGGGTAATGAAAAACTGTTTTTT. It specifies CASREDRGNEKLFF. Full variable domain (rest looked up from reference TRBV7-2 and TRBJ1-4): GAGVSQSPSNKVTEKGKDVELRCDPISGHTALYWYRQSLGQGLEFLIYFQGNSAPDKSGLPSDRFSAERTGGSVSTLTIQRTQQEDSAVYLCASREDRGNEKLFFGSGTQLSVL.

The chain uses TRBV5-1 and TRBJ2-4; possibly TRBD1 for D (5 bases). Germline V CDR1 and CDR2: SGHRS, YFSETQ. V was clipped by 5 bases and J by 0 bases, with 27 bases between them. The CDR3 is 20 residues long. In DNA form, the CDR3 reads TGCGCCAGCAGGGGATTTCCTCGCTTCAGGGATACTCTAGCCAAAAACATTCAGTACTTC. This translates into CASRGFPRFRDTLAKNIQYF.

This clone was detected a few times. The V and J genes are TRBV18 and TRBJ2-3, with TRBD2 identical over 11 bases. The CDR3 is made up of 16 amino acids. V lost 2 bases and J lost 2; bases outside the gene matches: 3. Germline CDR1 and CDR2: KGHSH and LQKENI. CDR3 DNA sequence: TGTGCCAGCTCACCAACTAGCGGGGGATTCACAGATACGCAGTATTTT. Its translation is CASSPTSGGFTDTQYF.

This clone has only a few counts. The chain has TRBV2 and TRBJ1-6, with D unclear. This CDR3 region has 14 residues. V was shortened by 4 bases and J by 9 bases, with 13 bases between the two germline ends. The germline V gene has CDR1 SNHLY and CDR2 FYNNEI. CDR3 DNA sequence: TGTGCCAGCAGTGGGCGGGAAAATCGTTCACCCCTCCACTTT. Translating gives CASSGRENRSPLHF.

The chain has TRBV18 and TRBJ2-2, with a weak D call TRBD1 (6 bases). Trimming took off 6 bases at V and 6 bases at J, with 11 bases between the two ends. CDR1 is KGHSH, CDR2 LQKENI, per germline. CDR3 length: 13 amino acids. CDR3 protein: CASSLDRAGELFF. CDR3 DNA sequence: TGTGCCAGCTCGTTGGACAGAGCCGGGGAGCTGTTTTTT.

This chain links TRBV7-6 with TRBJ2-1, with D hard to call. Trimming stripped 1 base from V and 6 bases from J, with 10 bases between. The CDR3 covers 14 residues. CDR1 and CDR2 (germline): SGHVS, FNYEAQ. The CDR3 protein is CASSLVGGVNEQFF. Here the CDR3 DNA reads TGTGCCAGCAGCTTAGTGGGTGGGGTCAATGAGCAGTTCTTC.

This clone has only a few counts. V and J are TRBV6-5 and TRBJ2-3; 8 bases line up with TRBD2. This CDR3 comprises 16 residues. V trimming: 4 bases; J trimming: 2 bases; junction bases outside the gene matches: 8. Germline V CDR1 and CDR2: MNHEY, SVGAGI. The CDR3 DNA sequence: TGTGCCAGCAGTTCCGGCAAGCGGGGGAACACAGATACGCAGTATTTT. Translating gives CASSSGKRGNTDTQYF.

This clone was seen a few times. J is TRBJ2-2 and V is TRBV5-1, with D maybe TRBD1 (5 bases). The V end lost 0 bases, the J end lost 4 bases, and 10 bases lay between the germline ends. Germline assignment: CDR1 SGHRS and CDR2 YFSETQ. The CDR3 loop spans 15 amino acids. CDR3 bases: TGCGCCAGCAGCTTGGACAGGCGAGGCACCGGGGAGCTGTTTTTT. Residues: CASSLDRRGTGELFF.

This clone was observed a few times. This chain links TRBV7-9 with TRBJ1-4, with D tentatively TRBD1 (6 bases). The CDR3 loop spans 16 amino acids. Trimming pared 1 base from V and 2 bases from J, leaving 11 bases between. Germline V gene sequence: CDR1 SEHNR, CDR2 FQNEAQ (reference sequence). CDR3 sequence reads: CASSLGTGSTNEKLFF. The CDR3 coding sequence is TGTGCCAGCAGCTTAGGAACAGGGTCGACTAATGAAAAACTGTTTTTT.

This clone appeared a single time. V usage is TRBV28 and J usage is TRBJ1-5; TRBD1 aligns across 8 bases. Germline V lookup: CDR1 MDHEN, CDR2 SYDVKM. J was trimmed by 7 bases and V by 8 bases; bases with no gene match: 7. The CDR3 is made up of 13 amino acids. CDR3 region: CASSGQGVQPQHF. For the CDR3, the DNA is TGTGCCAGCTCCGGACAGGGTGTCCAGCCCCAGCATTTT. The full variable domain, rest sourced from reference TRBV28 and TRBJ1-5, is DVKVTQSSRYLVKRTGEKVFLECVQDMDHENMFWYRQDPGLGLRLIYFSYDVKMKEKGDIPEGYSVSREKKERFSLILESASTNQTSMYLCASSGQGVQPQHFGDGTRLSIL.

The J gene is TRBJ2-7, the V gene TRBV9, with 8 bases aligning to TRBD1. This CDR3 has 12 residues. Germline values: CDR1 SGDLS, CDR2 YYNGEE. V lost 4 bases, J lost 13 bases, and 10 bases stayed unmatched. The CDR3 bases are TGTGCCAGCAGCCCCGGACAGGGCGCTAGTTACTTC. It is translated as CASSPGQGASYF.

This clone was counted a few times. The gene calls are TRBV5-4 and TRBJ2-2, with D possibly matching TRBD2 (6 bases). V lost 0 bases and J lost 3, with 9 bases in between. The CDR3 sequence is 15 residues long. Germline V CDR1 and CDR2: SGHNT, YYREEE (reference sequence). CDR3 residues: CASSLVGTHTGELFF. The CDR3 region has the DNA TGTGCCAGCAGCTTGGTAGGGACTCACACCGGGGAGCTGTTTTTT. Looking up the rest from reference TRBV5-4 and TRBJ2-2 gives the full variable domain: ETGVTQSPTHLIKTRGQQVTLRCSSQSGHNTVSWYQQALGQGPQFIFQYYREEENGRGNFPPRFSGLQFPNYSSELNVNALELDDSALYLCASSLVGTHTGELFFGEGSRLTVL.

V and J are TRBV10-3 and TRBJ1-4; no clear D gene. V was trimmed by 6 bases and J by 0 bases, leaving 8 bases between them. The CDR3 covers 14 residues. Germline loops: CDR1 ENHRY, CDR2 SYGVKD. The CDR3 DNA reads as TGTGCCATCAGGACGGGTGCAACTAATGAAAAACTGTTTTTT. It yields the protein CAIRTGATNEKLFF.

The chain carries TRBV29-1 and TRBJ1-1; D is possibly TRBD1 (6 bases). This CDR3 comprises 14 residues. V was cut by 4 bases and J by 0 bases, with 12 bases left in between. Germline CDR1 and CDR2: SQVTM and ANQGSEA. The CDR3 here is CSVGPRGMNTEAFF. The CDR3 nucleotides are TGCAGCGTTGGCCCCAGGGGTATGAACACTGAAGCTTTCTTT.

This clone was seen only a few times. The rearrangement uses TRBV30 and TRBJ2-3; 7 positions match TRBD2. Germline CDR1 GTSNPN, CDR2 SVGIG (reference sequence). This CDR3 contains 15 residues. Losses at the gene ends were 0 bases for V and 4 bases for J; bases not matched to a gene: 7. The CDR3 spells CAWSVPAGWPDTQYF. The CDR3, as DNA: TGTGCCTGGAGTGTACCAGCGGGGTGGCCAGATACGCAGTATTTT.

This clone has more than one count but fewer than ten. This chain links TRBV7-2 with TRBJ1-4; 7 nucleotides match TRBD1. Losses at the gene ends were 6 bases for V and 3 bases for J; bases not matched to a gene: 7. Germline assignment: CDR1 SGHTA and CDR2 FQGNSA. The CDR3 totals 15 residues. CDR3 region: CASRQGEASNEKLFF. The DNA of the CDR3 is TGTGCCAGCAGGCAGGGGGAGGCATCTAATGAAAAACTGTTTTTT.

The rearrangement uses TRBV6-1 and TRBJ2-1, with D perhaps TRBD1 (6 bases). The CDR3 has 14 residues. In germline, CDR1 is MNHNS, CDR2 SASEGT. Trimming removed 3 bases from V and 5 bases from J, with 11 bases in between. CDR3 residues: CASSDPGQNNEQFF. Here the CDR3 DNA reads TGTGCCAGCAGTGACCCTGGACAGAACAATGAGCAGTTCTTC.

This clone was seen a few times. The chain couples TRBV7-2 to TRBJ2-3; 8 bases map to TRBD1. CDR3 size: 14 residues. Germline CDR1 SGHTA, CDR2 FQGNSA. The V segment lost 5 bases and the J segment 5 bases; nucleotides outside the gene matches: 6. CDR3 protein: CASSAQGAIDTQYF. CDR3 nucleotides: TGTGCCAGCAGCGCTCAGGGGGCAATAGATACGCAGTATTTT.

The sample holds a few counts of this clone. The CDR3 region has the DNA TGTGCCAGCAGCTCCATTAACAGGGTCGATGAAAAACTGTTTTTT. The encoded protein is CASSSINRVDEKLFF. The rearrangement links TRBV25-1 to TRBJ1-4; maybe TRBD1 (6 bases). Germline assignment: CDR1 MGHDK and CDR2 SYGVNS. The V end was cut by 6 bases, the J end by 6 bases, with 17 bases between. The CDR3 contains 15 residues.

This clone was found a few times. This chain connects TRBV7-2 to TRBJ1-5; D unclear. V lost 1 base to trimming and J lost 3 bases, with 10 bases between them. This CDR3 has 15 residues. Germline V gene data show CDR1 as SGHTA and CDR2 as FQGNSA. The chain's CDR3 is CASSLVGQHNQPQHF. In DNA form, the CDR3 reads TGTGCCAGCAGCTTAGTAGGGCAGCACAATCAGCCCCAGCATTTT.

The chain couples TRBV29-1 to TRBJ1-1; no reliable D call. The V gene lost 5 bases and the J gene lost 1 base, with 14 bases spanning the gap. The CDR3 consists of 14 residues. Per germline, CDR1 SQVTM and CDR2 ANQGSEA. Here the CDR3 reads CSVHGRLKNTEAFF. The CDR3 DNA reads TGCAGCGTTCACGGGCGGCTTAAGAACACTGAAGCTTTCTTT. Based on the CDR3 plus reference TRBV29-1 and TRBJ1-1, the full variable domain is SAVISQKPSRDICQRGTSLTIQCQVDSQVTMMFWYRQQPGQSLTLIATANQGSEATYESGFVIDKFPISRPNLTFSTLTVSNMSPEDSSIYLCSVHGRLKNTEAFFGQGTRLTVV.

The sample holds a few counts of this clone. For the CDR3, the DNA is TGCGCCAGCAGGCCACTTACCTCCGGGACAGGGGGCAACGAGCAGTACTTC. Protein product: CASRPLTSGTGGNEQYF. The V and J genes are TRBV4-1 and TRBJ2-7, with 12 positions matching TRBD1. This CDR3 contains 17 residues. J gave up 5 bases and V 6 bases, and 14 bases lay outside the gene matches. Per germline, CDR1 MGHRA and CDR2 YSYEKL.

The chain carries TRBV7-3 and TRBJ1-2; D is possibly TRBD1 (6 bases). Trimming removed 2 bases from V and 5 bases from J, with 12 bases in between. The length of the CDR3 is 14 residues. Germline-derived CDR1 and CDR2 are SGHTA and FQGTGA. CDR3 region: CASSLGSQGYGYTF. In DNA, the CDR3 is TGTGCCAGCAGCTTAGGGTCCCAGGGGTATGGCTACACCTTC.

V gene TRBV18 combines with J gene TRBJ2-7; D is uncertain. The V gene lost 6 bases and the J gene lost 0 bases, with 12 bases spanning the gap. Germline-derived CDR1 and CDR2 are KGHSH and LQKENI. The CDR3 runs to 14 residues. CDR3 DNA: TGTGCCAGCTCGGTAGACCAGAGCTCCTACGAGCAGTACTTC. It codes for CASSVDQSSYEQYF.

In its sample, this clone was seen a few times. This chain joins TRBV19 and TRBJ2-5; weak D call: TRBD2 (5 bases). The CDR3 has 15 amino acids. V lost 2 bases, J lost 5 bases, and 15 bases lay in between. From germline, CDR1 is LNHDA and CDR2 SQIVND (reference sequence). The CDR3 DNA follows: TGTGCCAGTAGTATAAGGCGTTCTCCGGGGGAGACCCAGTACTTC. As protein: CASSIRRSPGETQYF.

The chain combines TRBV19 with TRBJ2-1, with a tentative D call TRBD1 (6 bases). Germline V gene data show CDR1 as LNHDA and CDR2 as SQIVND (reference sequence). The CDR3 runs to 15 residues. V lost 7 bases to trimming and J lost 12 bases, with 25 bases between them. The DNA for the CDR3 is TGTGCCAGTACGCCTGGGCAGGGGTTTTTAAGTGGGCAGTTCTTC. Translation gives CASTPGQGFLSGQFF.